This is a list of T cell receptor beta chains from one sample in a study of cytomegalovirus exposure and HLA in healthy donors. TCRdb keeps only in-frame clones here, not all; method: immunoSEQ multiplex PCR. The table has around 40,000 clones, about nine tenths seen once. Sample: PBMCs. The receptors were gathered from a woman between 35 and 50 years old in good health and CMV-seropositive. Both conserved end residues are part of each CDR3. A D gene is named only where the DNA matches it firmly. For some rows the clone size is stated as once, few or many, or as a class when expanded; others skip it.

J gene | clone size | D gene | V gene | CDR3 DNA | CDR3 protein
TRBJ2-1 | - | TRBD1 | TRBV2 | TGTGCCAGCAGTGCCGATCCGAGACAGGGGGCGGTCAATGAGCAGTTCTTC | CASSADPRQGAVNEQFF
TRBJ2-3 | - | TRBD2 | TRBV18 | TGTGCCAGCTCACCAGGACTAGCGGGAGATACGCAGTATTTT | CASSPGLAGDTQYF
TRBJ2-5 | once | TRBD2 | TRBV6-5 | TGTGCCAGCAACACTCTAGCGGGGTACCAAGAGACCCAGTACTTC | CASNTLAGYQETQYF
TRBJ1-2 | - | TRBD1 | TRBV5-6 | TGTGCCAGCAGCTTGATCGACAGGGATAACTATGGCTACACCTTC | CASSLIDRDNYGYTF
TRBJ2-7 | - | TRBD2 | TRBV10-3 | TGTGCCATCAGTGAAGCAGCGACTAGCGGCTACGAGCAGTACTTC | CAISEAATSGYEQYF
TRBJ1-4 | few | TRBD1 | TRBV4-1 | TGCGCCAGCAGCCAGAGGACAGGGGACGAAAAACTGTTTTTT | CASSQRTGDEKLFF
TRBJ1-1 | - | TRBD1 | TRBV6-1 | TGTGCCAGCAGGGCAGGGGGCTTTGGGAACACTGAAGCTTTCTTT | CASRAGGFGNTEAFF
TRBJ1-6 | - | - | TRBV2 | TGTGCCAGCAGTGACCAGGGGACCCAATATTCACCCCTCCACTTT | CASSDQGTQYSPLHF
TRBJ1-1 | once | - | TRBV28 | TGTGCCAGCAGTTTATTAAGAGTGAATCAGAACACTGAAGCTTTCTTT | CASSLLRVNQNTEAFF
TRBJ2-5 | - | TRBD2 | TRBV6-4 | TGTGCCAGCAGCGAGACGGGAGGGGGACAAGAGACCCAGTACTTC | CASSETGGGQETQYF
TRBJ2-7 | - | - | TRBV2 | TGTGCCACCGAGACAGGTATGGCCTACGAGCAGTACTTC | CATETGMAYEQYF
TRBJ2-2 | - | - | TRBV28 | TGTGCCACGGGGACAACCAACACCGGGGAGCTGTTTTTT | CATGTTNTGELFF
TRBJ1-4 | - | TRBD1 | TRBV13 | TGTGCCAGCAGCCGCCAGCCGGGACAGGGACCTCTTAATGAAAAACTGTTTTTT | CASSRQPGQGPLNEKLFF
TRBJ1-1 | - | TRBD1 | TRBV10-3 | TGTGCCATCGGCAGGGGGAGCGGCACTGAAGCTTTCTTT | CAIGRGSGTEAFF
TRBJ1-3 | few | - | TRBV28 | TGTGCCAGCAGACCTAGTACAAGAGTGTCTGGAAACACCATATATTTT | CASRPSTRVSGNTIYF
TRBJ1-1 | - | - | TRBV6-1 | TGTGCCAGCAGTGACCCTCCGGGGGGGGGAAGCACTGAAGCTTTCTTT | CASSDPPGGGSTEAFF
TRBJ1-2 | - | TRBD1 | TRBV29-1 | TGCAGCGCCCCGACAGGGACGGACTATGGCTACACCTTC | CSAPTGTDYGYTF
TRBJ2-3 | few | - | TRBV4-1 | TGCGCCAGCAGCCAAGACGAGGGGGACGATAATACGCAGTATTTT | CASSQDEGDDNTQYF
TRBJ2-3 | - | - | TRBV18 | TGTGCCAGCTCACCATCGCCGGACACTGGGCAGTATTTT | CASSPSPDTGQYF
TRBJ1-4 | - | - | TRBV19 | TGTGCCAGTAGTCGAAGGGGGGAAAAACTGTTTTTT | CASSRRGEKLFF